What follows are 15 T cell receptor beta chains derived from one specimen sequenced in a study of T cells in Graves' hyperthyroidism and ophthalmopathy. It was RNA transcripts that yielded the amplified TCR beta CDR3 regions. When the TCR CDR3 underwent first-round RT-PCR, the HTBI primer set was used. TCRdb ran MiXCR on the multiplex PCR reads and lists one entry per CDR3 protein. This table has 600,000 or so distinct CDR3 sequences, around 14% appearing once. Input material: blood. The source is a woman aged 18-29 years with Graves' ophthalmopathy.

This chain joins TRBV28 and TRBJ1-5, with 7 bases that match TRBD1. This CDR3 has 18 residues. V shed 2 bases and J 0 bases; nucleotides not matched to a gene: 10. The germline V gene encodes CDR1 MDHEN and CDR2 SYDVKM. This CDR3 reads CASSLGVGTDYSNQPQHF. The CDR3 coding sequence is TGTGCCAGCAGTTTAGGTGTAGGGACAGACTATAGCAATCAGCCCCAGCATTTT.

This clonotype has a single count. A read error may produce the germline difference seen at one junction end. The chain joins TRBV6-2 or TRBV6-3 to TRBJ1-1; D is undetermined. The germline V gene encodes CDR1 MNHEY and CDR2 SVGEGT. CDR3 length: 15 residues. CDR3 DNA: TGTGCCAGCAGTTACGGGCCGCAAATGAACACTAAAGCTTTCTTT. It yields the protein CASSYGPQMNTKAFF.

Comment on this clonotype: At one of its ends the junction is not consistent with the germline gene, which may arise from a read error. The J gene is TRBJ2-2, the V gene TRBV18, with 8 bases aligning to TRBD1. Germline loops: CDR1 KGHSH, CDR2 LQKENI. The CDR3 is made up of 18 amino acids. The CDR3 spells CASLPPGQAPPNTGELFF. The CDR3 DNA follows: TGTGCCAGCTTACCACCGGGACAGGCCCCTCCGAACACCGGGGAGCTGTTTTTT.

This clonotype came up many times. The chain links TRBV12-3 or TRBV12-4 to TRBJ2-1, with 15 positions matching TRBD2. The CDR3 runs 18 residues. J lost 7 bases, V lost 4 bases, and 11 bases had no gene match. The CDR3 sequence: CASSWDGLAGGRGNEQFF. The CDR3 DNA reads TGTGCCAGCAGTTGGGACGGACTAGCGGGAGGGCGGGGGAATGAGCAGTTCTTC.

This clonotype has only a few counts. The chain couples TRBV9 to TRBJ1-1, with 9 bases matching TRBD1. V shed 3 bases, J shed 12 bases, and the junction held 18 bases outside the gene matches. Germline-derived CDR1 and CDR2 are SGDLS and YYNGEE. This CDR3 is 16 amino acids long. The CDR3 bases are TGTGCCAGCAGCGCCGATCCCGGGACAGGGTCTATAATGCCTTTCTTT. This gives the protein CASSADPGTGSIMPFF.

There are many counts of this clonotype. V and J are TRBV13 and TRBJ2-5; possible D gene TRBD2, 6 bases. Germline CDR1 reads PRHDT; CDR2 reads FYEKMQ (reference sequence). Trimming shortened V by 3 bases and J by 5 bases, and 13 bases separated the two germline ends. The CDR3 has 14 residues. The CDR3 loop is CASSLEGSGETQYF. The DNA of the CDR3 is TGTGCCAGCAGCTTGGAGGGGAGCGGCGAGACCCAGTACTTC.

The J gene is TRBJ1-1, the V gene TRBV4-2; TRBD1 might be the D (6 bases). The CDR3 covers 16 residues. The V end was cut by 5 bases, the J end by 3 bases, with 19 bases between. Germline-derived CDR1 and CDR2 are LGHNA and YNFKEQ. CDR3 in DNA: TGTGCCAGCAGCGATATTGCCAGGGGAGTAGACACTGAAGCTTTCTTT. Translating gives CASSDIARGVDTEAFF.

This clonotype was detected many times. The gene calls are TRBV28 and TRBJ2-7, with D possibly TRBD2 on 6 matching bases. Germline V gives CDR1 MDHEN, CDR2 SYDVKM. The CDR3 has 14 amino acids. With 5 bases removed from V and 2 bases from J, the gap between germline ends came to 13 bases. The DNA of the CDR3 is TGTGCCAGCAGTCTCCTGGGCGGGGCCTACGAGCAGTACTTC. Amino acid sequence: CASSLLGGAYEQYF.

This chain connects TRBV19 to TRBJ1-4; D possibly corresponds to TRBD1 (6 bases). The germline gives CDR1 LNHDA, CDR2 SQIVND (reference sequence). V gave up 5 bases and J gave up 3 bases, with 13 bases separating them. This CDR3 spans 15 amino acids. The CDR3 is CASSPSHRANEKLFF. The CDR3 DNA follows: TGTGCCAGTAGTCCCTCGCACAGGGCTAATGAAAAACTGTTTTTT.

This clonotype was counted a few times. The chain employs TRBV6-1 and TRBJ1-5; D gene ambiguous. Germline loops: CDR1 MNHNS, CDR2 SASEGT. This CDR3 is built from 13 residues. V gave up 6 bases and J gave up 4 bases, with 10 bases separating them. The CDR3: CASSTKQNQPQHF. CDR3 in DNA: TGTGCCAGCAGCACAAAACAGAATCAGCCCCAGCATTTT.

Details on this clonotype: At one end the junction does not follow the germline gene, possibly because of a read error. The rearrangement links TRBV19 to TRBJ2-1; D might be TRBD1 (5 bases). Germline-derived CDR1 and CDR2 are LNHDA and SQIVND (reference sequence). The CDR3 runs to 13 residues. CDR3 protein: CASSMTVYNEQFF. For the CDR3, the DNA is TGTGCCAGTAGTATGACAGTTTACAATGAGCAGTTTTTC.

At least ten counts were recorded for this clonotype. The chain employs TRBV12-3 or TRBV12-4 and TRBJ2-3; D not certain. This CDR3 comprises 12 residues. Between the trimmed V and J ends, which lost 7 bases and 6 bases, there was a span of 11 bases. For the CDR3, the DNA is TGTGCCAGCACATGGATATTGGATACGCAGTATTTT. The encoded protein is CASTWILDTQYF.

The CDR3: CASSLLGEKLFF. The CDR3 DNA reads TGTGCCAGCAGCCTCCTAGGAGAAAAACTGTTTTTT. V is TRBV12-3 or TRBV12-4 and J is TRBJ1-4; D gene unclear. The CDR3 has 12 residues. V lost 6 bases, J lost 8 bases, and 10 bases lay in between.

In this sample, this clonotype turned up many times. At one of its ends the junction is not consistent with the germline gene, which may arise from a read error. The gene calls are TRBV7-7 and TRBJ2-5, with a tentative D call TRBD2 (5 bases). Germline values: CDR1 SSHAT, CDR2 FNYEAQ (reference sequence). The CDR3 loop spans 13 amino acids. The CDR3, as DNA: TGTGCTAGCAGCCCGGACTACCAAGAGACCCAGTACTTC. This codes for CASSPDYQETQYF. Based on the CDR3 plus reference TRBV7-7 and TRBJ2-5, the full variable domain is GAGVSQSPRYKVTKRGQDVTLRCDPISSHATLYWYQQALGQGPEFLTYFNYEAQPDKSGLPSDRFSAERPEGSISTLTIQRTEQRDSAMYRCASSPDYQETQYFGPGTRLLVL.

V is TRBV27 and J is TRBJ2-3, with TRBD2 matching 8 bases. The CDR3 length is 16 residues. CDR1 MNHEY and CDR2 SMNVEV come from the germline V gene (reference sequence). J lost 2 bases, V lost 9 bases, and 13 bases had no gene match. The CDR3 sequence: CASSPRGGYFTDTQYF. DNA for the CDR3: TGTGCCAGTTCTCCACGGGGGGGCTACTTCACAGATACGCAGTATTTT.